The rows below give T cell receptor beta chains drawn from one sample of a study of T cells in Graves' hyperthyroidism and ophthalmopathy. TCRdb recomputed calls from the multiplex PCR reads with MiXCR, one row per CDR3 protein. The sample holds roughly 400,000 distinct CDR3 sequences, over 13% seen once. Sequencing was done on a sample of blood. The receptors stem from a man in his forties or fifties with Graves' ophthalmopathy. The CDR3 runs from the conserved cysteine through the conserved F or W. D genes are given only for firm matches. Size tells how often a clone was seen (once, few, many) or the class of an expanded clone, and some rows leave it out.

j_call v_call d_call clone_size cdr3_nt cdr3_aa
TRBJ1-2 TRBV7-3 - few TGTGCCAGCAGCTTAGCTCCCCTCCGTGGTGGCTACACCTTC CASSLAPLRGGYTF
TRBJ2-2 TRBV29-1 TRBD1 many TGCAGCGTTTCTTCGACAGGGGGCCTATCCGGGGAGCTGTTTTTT CSVSSTGGLSGELFF
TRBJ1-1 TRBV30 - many TGTGCCTGGAAGCGGGGACGGTTTAACACTGAAGCTTTCTTT CAWKRGRFNTEAFF
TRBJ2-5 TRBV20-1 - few TGCAGTGCTAGTCCACCCGCTTTGGGTCAAGAGACCCAGTACTTC CSASPPALGQETQYF
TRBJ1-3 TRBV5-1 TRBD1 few TGCGCCAGCAGCTTGGAATCGGGGACAGGGGGCTACGGAAGCTCTGGAAACACCATATATTTT CASSLESGTGGYGSSGNTIYF
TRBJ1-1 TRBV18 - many TGTGCCAGCTCACGGCTTATGAACACTGAAGCTTTCTTT CASSRLMNTEAFF
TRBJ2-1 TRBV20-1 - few TGCAGTGCTAATGTGGGGGTATGGTACAATGAGCAGTTCTTC CSANVGVWYNEQFF
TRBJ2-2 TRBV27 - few TGTGCCAGCAGTCCCTACCCCAACACCGGGGAGCTGTTTTTT CASSPYPNTGELFF
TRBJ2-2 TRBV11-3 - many TGTGCCAGCAGCTTAGTATTTCTTTCCAGGGGGAACACCGGGGAGCTGTTTTTT CASSLVFLSRGNTGELFF
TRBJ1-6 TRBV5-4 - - TGTGCCAGCAGCTACGGGACCGAGCCTAATTCACCCCTCCACTTT CASSYGTEPNSPLHF
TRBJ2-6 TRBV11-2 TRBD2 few TGTGCCAGCAGCTTAATTGGACTAGCGGCTTTC CASSLIGLAAF
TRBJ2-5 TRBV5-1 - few TGCGCCAGCACCTCAGTTGGGGGCATGATGCGAGAGACCCAGTACTTC CASTSVGGMMRETQYF
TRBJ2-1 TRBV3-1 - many TGTGCCAGCAGCCAGGGACGGAAGACGTACAATGAGCAGTTCTTC CASSQGRKTYNEQFF
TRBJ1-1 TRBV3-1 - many TGTGCCAGCAGCCCACCAAGGATGACAGCCAGTGAAGCTTTCTTT CASSPPRMTASEAFF
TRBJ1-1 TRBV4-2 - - TGTGCCAGCAGCCAAGATTCTTTTACACTCAGAGGGGACACTGAAGCTTTCTTT CASSQDSFTLRGDTEAFF
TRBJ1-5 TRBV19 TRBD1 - TGTGCCAGTACAGGGGGCGCTGGCAATCAGCCCCAGCATTTT CASTGGAGNQPQHF
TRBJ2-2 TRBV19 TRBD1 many TGTGCCAGTAGTAACAGGGGGACGAACACCGGGGAGCTGTTTTTT CASSNRGTNTGELFF
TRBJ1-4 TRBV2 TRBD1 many TGTGCCAGCAGGAGGGACAGGGGAGGTACAGAAAAACTGTTTTTT CASRRDRGGTEKLFF
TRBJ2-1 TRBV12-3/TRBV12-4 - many TGTGCCAGCAGCACCGAGGGGGGTTTTTTCAATGAGCAGTTCTTC CASSTEGGFFNEQFF